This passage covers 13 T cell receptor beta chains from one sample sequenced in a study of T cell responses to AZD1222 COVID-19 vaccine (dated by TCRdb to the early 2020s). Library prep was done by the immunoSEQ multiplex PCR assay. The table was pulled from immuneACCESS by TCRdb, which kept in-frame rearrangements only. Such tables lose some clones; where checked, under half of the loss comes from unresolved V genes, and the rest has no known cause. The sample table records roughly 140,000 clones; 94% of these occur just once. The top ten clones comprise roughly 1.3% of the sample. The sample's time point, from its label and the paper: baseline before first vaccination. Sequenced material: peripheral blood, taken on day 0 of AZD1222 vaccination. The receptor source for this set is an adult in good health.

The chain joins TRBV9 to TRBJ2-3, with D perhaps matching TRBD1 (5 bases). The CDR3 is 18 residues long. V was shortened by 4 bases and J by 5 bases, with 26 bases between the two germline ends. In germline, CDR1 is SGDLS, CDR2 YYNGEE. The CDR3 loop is CASSKVGELFSPGDTQYF. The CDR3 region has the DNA TGTGCCAGCAGCAAAGTAGGGGAACTTTTCAGTCCCGGAGATACGCAGTATTTT.

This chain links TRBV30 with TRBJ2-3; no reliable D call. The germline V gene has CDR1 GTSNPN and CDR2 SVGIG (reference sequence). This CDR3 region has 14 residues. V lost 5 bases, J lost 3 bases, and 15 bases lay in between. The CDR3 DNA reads TGTGCCTGGTCGCCCGATCTGAGGACAGATACGCAGTATTTT. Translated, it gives CAWSPDLRTDTQYF.

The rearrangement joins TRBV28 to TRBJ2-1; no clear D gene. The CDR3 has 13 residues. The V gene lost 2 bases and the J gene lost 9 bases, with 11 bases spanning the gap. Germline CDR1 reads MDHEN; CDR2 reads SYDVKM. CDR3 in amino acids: CASSLARFGEQFF. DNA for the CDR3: TGTGCCAGCAGTTTAGCACGGTTTGGTGAGCAGTTCTTC.

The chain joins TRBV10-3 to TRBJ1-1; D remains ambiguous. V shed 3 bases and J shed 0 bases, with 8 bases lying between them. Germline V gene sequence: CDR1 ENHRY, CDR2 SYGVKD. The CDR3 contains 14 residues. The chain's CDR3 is CAISDGKVNTEAFF. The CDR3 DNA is TGTGCCATCAGTGACGGGAAGGTGAACACTGAAGCTTTCTTT.

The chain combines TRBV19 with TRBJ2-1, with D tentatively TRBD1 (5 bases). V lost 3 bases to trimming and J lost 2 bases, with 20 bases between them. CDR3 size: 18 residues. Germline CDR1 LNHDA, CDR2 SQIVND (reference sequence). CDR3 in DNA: TGTGCCAGTAGTATTGGGCCCATTCGCCAGGGTGCCTACAATGAGCAGTTCTTC. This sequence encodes CASSIGPIRQGAYNEQFF.

CDR3 in DNA: TGTGCCAGCAGCCGCGGGGGGACAGTCTCTGGAAACACCATATATTTT. Translated: CASSRGGTVSGNTIYF. J is TRBJ1-3 and V is TRBV3-1 (or the pseudogene TRBV3-2); 7 nucleotides match TRBD1. The CDR3 loop spans 16 amino acids. With V trimmed by 4 bases and J by 0 bases, 6 bases remained unmatched. CDR1 and CDR2 (germline): LGHDT, YNNKEL (reference sequence).

This CDR3 is CASSGPEGAFLPASYNSPLHF. CDR3 nucleotide sequence: TGCGCCAGCAGCGGCCCCGAGGGGGCTTTTCTTCCGGCGTCCTATAATTCACCCCTCCACTTT. The gene calls are TRBV10-1 and TRBJ1-6; 7 bases align to TRBD1. Germline V lookup: CDR1 WNHNN, CDR2 SYGVQD (reference sequence). The V segment lost 6 bases and the J segment 1 base; nucleotides outside the gene matches: 21. CDR3 length: 21 residues.

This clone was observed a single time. This CDR3 reads CASSSILDGIQETQYF. CDR3 DNA: TGTGCCAGCAGTTCAATTCTGGACGGAATACAAGAGACCCAGTACTTC. V usage is TRBV6-5 and J usage is TRBJ2-5; D unresolved. The CDR3 covers 16 residues. Germline CDR1 is MNHEY and CDR2 is SVGAGI. V was pared by 4 bases and J by 2 bases, with 17 bases between.

The chain's CDR3 is CASSYTSGNGGDTQYF. The CDR3 DNA sequence: TGTGCCAGCAGTTACACTAGCGGGAACGGTGGAGATACGCAGTATTTT. This chain joins TRBV6-2 or TRBV6-3 and TRBJ2-3; 10 bases match TRBD2. V shed 2 bases and J 5 bases; nucleotides not matched to a gene: 7. The CDR3 has 16 amino acids. CDR1 and CDR2 (germline): MNHEY, SVGEGT.

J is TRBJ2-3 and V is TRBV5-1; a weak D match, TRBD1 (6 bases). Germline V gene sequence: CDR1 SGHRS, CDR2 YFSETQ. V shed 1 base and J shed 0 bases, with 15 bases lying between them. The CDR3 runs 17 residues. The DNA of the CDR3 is TGCGCCAGCAGCTTGACTCCCAGGGGAGCAAGCACAGATACGCAGTATTTT. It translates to CASSLTPRGASTDTQYF. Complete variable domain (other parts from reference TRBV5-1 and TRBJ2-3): KAGVTQTPRYLIKTRGQQVTLSCSPISGHRSVSWYQQTPGQGLQFLFEYFSETQRNKGNFPGRFSGRQFSNSRSEMNVSTLELGDSALYLCASSLTPRGASTDTQYFGPGTRLTVL.

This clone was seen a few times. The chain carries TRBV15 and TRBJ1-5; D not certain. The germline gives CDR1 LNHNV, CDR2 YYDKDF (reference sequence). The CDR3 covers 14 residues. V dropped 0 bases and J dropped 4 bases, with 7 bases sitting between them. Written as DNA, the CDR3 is TGTGCCACCAGCAGAGAAGGAGCGAATCAGCCCCAGCATTTT. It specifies CATSREGANQPQHF.

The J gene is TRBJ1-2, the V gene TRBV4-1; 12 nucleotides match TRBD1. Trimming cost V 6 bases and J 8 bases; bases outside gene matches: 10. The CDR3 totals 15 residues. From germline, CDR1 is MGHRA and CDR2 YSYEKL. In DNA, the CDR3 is TGCGCCAGCAGACATCCGGGACAGGGGGCGAGAGGCTACACCTTC. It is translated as CASRHPGQGARGYTF.

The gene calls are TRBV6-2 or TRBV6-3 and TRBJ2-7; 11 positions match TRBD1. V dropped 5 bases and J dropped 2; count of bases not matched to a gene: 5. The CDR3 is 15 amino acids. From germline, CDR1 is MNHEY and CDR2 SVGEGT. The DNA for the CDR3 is TGTGCCAGCAGTCCCGGGACAGGGGGGACCTACGAGCAGTACGTC. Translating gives CASSPGTGGTYEQYV.